This TCR beta chain is from a study of blood T cell repertoires in COVID-19. Study in general: Some COVID-19 samples were acute and others convalescent; all came from the United States, Italy and Spain. Sources were T cells, B-cell-depleted T cells, or PBMCs; the material itself was cDNA or gDNA.

Per the study methods: Amplification with reference gene primers provided the estimates of nucleated cell counts. TCRdb's table, derived via immunoSEQ multiplex PCR, lists solely in-frame clones and lacks some. V, J and clone size derive from that table, while D and trimming were established from the DNA sequence. The data contain 200,000 to 250,000 clones, around 84% of them singletons. The V gene lost 5 bases and the J gene lost 5 bases, with 9 bases spanning the gap. Germline loops: CDR1 SGHTA, CDR2 FQGNSA. The CDR3 has 12 amino acids. The V gene is TRBV7-2, the J gene TRBJ2-5; the D is unclear. This receptor was obtained from a woman between 18 and 29 years old with acute or convalescent COVID-19. The sample comprised peripheral blood. CDR3 nucleotide sequence: TGTGCCAGCAGCCCGCAGAGGGAGACCCAGTACTTC. This encodes CASSPQRETQYF.